The following is a T cell receptor beta chain sequence with its context. As a fraction of the sample, this clone is medium-sized (0.01 to 0.1%). It has no known antigen specificity. Base-call qualities are not available, and no considerably larger clone is one nucleotide away. These data are taken from a study of PD-L1 blockade in urothelial cancer (TCRdb year 2017). Background on the whole study: Every patient began therapy around 2014 and was given atezolizumab 1,200 mg intravenously every 3 weeks. An ECOG performance status of 0 or 1 was recorded for the patients, and 0 to 3 prior chemotherapy regimens had been received by the patients. Pretreatment tumor samples, along with matched peripheral blood collected serially before and after atezolizumab treatment, underwent TCR sequencing. About 85% of the roughly 29 patients were males with bladder-origin urothelial cancer, and 18 of 29 reported a prior smoking history. In the same patients, pretreatment tumors underwent whole exome sequencing and RNA sequencing in addition to TCR sequencing. Durable clinical benefit was defined as progression-free survival longer than 6 months, and TCR features were also tested against progression-free and overall survival. Blood samples yielded a median of 141,255 T cells and tens of thousands of unique TCRs, with median clonality 0.080. Some 30 patients had pretreatment blood TCR-seq, roughly 24 had at least one posttreatment blood collection, and roughly 24 had tumor TCR-seq. Durable clinical benefit was achieved by nine patients but not by the remaining 20. Blood samples were analyzed 3 weeks after the start of treatment (second dose) and 6 weeks after the start of treatment. The study was an exploratory multi-omic analysis of somatic, immune and clinical correlates of response to PD-L1 blockade with atezolizumab in urothelial cancer.

What the research found in general, with its limitations: Improved progression-free and overall survival was associated with having pretreatment peripheral blood TCR clonality below the median. Small sample size (n ≈ 29) and many exploratory analyses mean the results are intended to be hypothesis-generating. Greater expansion of tumor-associated TCR clones in peripheral blood 3 weeks after the start of treatment was observed in patients with durable benefit (n of about 21, p = 0.022).

Each PCR received spiked-in synthetic TCR analog templates so that absolute template abundance could be estimated from read counts. The immunoSEQ assay was used to amplify TCRbeta CDR3 regions from genomic DNA with bias-controlled V and J gene primers. Rearranged TCRbeta segments were sequenced at approximately 20X coverage. In the authors' own workflow: Sequencing errors were corrected by clustering and CDR3s were annotated against IMGT to assign V, D and J genes. Downstream analyses used only productive TCRbeta rearrangements, leaving out any out-of-frame or stop-codon sequences. To compute clonality, Shannon entropy was normalized by the log of the number of unique productive sequences and then subtracted from one. Fisher's exact test with Benjamini-Hochberg correction, using a cutoff of adjusted p below 0.01, was how clones that differed between time points or between blood and tumor were identified. TCRdb took this table from immuneACCESS and kept in-frame rearrangements with V and J called. Such tables lack part of the clones; where checked against another copy, unresolved V genes explain under half of the gap, and the rest is unexplained. V, J and clone size are those of that table, while D and trimming were read from the DNA. This sample is represented by some 120,000 clones; roughly 82% of them were singletons. The top ten clones comprise roughly 2.3% of the sample.

The time point label here, explained by the study, means: peripheral blood 6 weeks after treatment start. A total of 29 patients with locally advanced or metastatic urothelial carcinoma, treated at Memorial Sloan Kettering on a trial protocol, made up the cohort. Peripheral blood mononuclear cells were collected pretreatment and during treatment, with between 1 and 8 total time points obtained per patient. The Qiagen DNeasy Blood extraction kit was used to purify genomic DNA from total PBMCs and tumor samples. PBMCs were collected pretreatment and during treatment, and were isolated and stored as previously described. Sequencing used PBMCs, obtained around atezolizumab (anti-PD-L1) treatment. This TCR derives from a man aged 50-60 years with urothelial cancer.

The CDR3 in this case is CASSLGTGTSGPYNEQFF. In nucleotides, the sequence is TGTGCCAGCAGTCTAGGCACCGGGACTAGCGGGCCATACAATGAGCAGTTCTTC. The chain employs TRBV28 and TRBJ2-1, and 12 junctional nucleotides match TRBD2. The CDR3 has 18 amino acids, counting the end cysteine and phenylalanine. Only the CDR3 DNA stays, 54 bases, in frame from base 1. CDR1 and CDR2, per the germline V gene, are MDHEN and SYDVKM. Germline trimming: 5 bases from V, 4 bases from J; junction bases outside gene matches: 12.